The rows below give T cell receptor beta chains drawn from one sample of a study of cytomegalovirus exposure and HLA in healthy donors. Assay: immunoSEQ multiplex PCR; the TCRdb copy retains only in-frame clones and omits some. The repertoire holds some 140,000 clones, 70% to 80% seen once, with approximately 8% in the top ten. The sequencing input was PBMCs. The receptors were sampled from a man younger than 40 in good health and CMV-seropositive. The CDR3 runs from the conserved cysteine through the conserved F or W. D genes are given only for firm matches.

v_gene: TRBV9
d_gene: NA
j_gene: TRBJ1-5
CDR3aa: CASSPHGGNQPQHF
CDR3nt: TGTGCCAGCAGCCCCCACGGAGGGAATCAGCCCCAGCATTTT

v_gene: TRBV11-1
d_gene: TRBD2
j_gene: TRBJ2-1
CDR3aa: CASSSGLAGVPNEQFF
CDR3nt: TGTGCCAGCAGCAGCGGACTAGCGGGAGTACCAAATGAGCAGTTCTTC

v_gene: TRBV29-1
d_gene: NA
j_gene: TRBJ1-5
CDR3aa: CSVAQGEDQPQHF
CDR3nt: TGCAGCGTTGCACAGGGAGAGGATCAGCCCCAGCATTTT

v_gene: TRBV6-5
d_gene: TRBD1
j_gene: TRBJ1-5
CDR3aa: CASAPETGNEQPQHF
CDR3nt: TGTGCCAGCGCCCCTGAGACAGGGAACGAACAGCCCCAGCATTTT

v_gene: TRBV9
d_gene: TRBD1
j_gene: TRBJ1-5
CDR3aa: CASSVDREGQPQHF
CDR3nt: TGTGCCAGCAGCGTCGACAGGGAAGGACAGCCCCAGCATTTT

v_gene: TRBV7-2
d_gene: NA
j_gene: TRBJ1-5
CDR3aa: CASSLALGGHQPQHF
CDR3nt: TGTGCCAGCAGCTTAGCGCTGGGGGGGCATCAGCCCCAGCATTTT

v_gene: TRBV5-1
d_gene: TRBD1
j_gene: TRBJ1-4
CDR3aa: CASSWGTGDFEKLFF
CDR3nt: TGCGCCAGCAGCTGGGGGACAGGGGACTTCGAAAAACTGTTTTTT

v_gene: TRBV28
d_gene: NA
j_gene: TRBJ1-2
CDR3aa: CASSPRQYGYTF
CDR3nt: TGTGCCAGCAGTCCCCGACAGTATGGCTACACCTTC

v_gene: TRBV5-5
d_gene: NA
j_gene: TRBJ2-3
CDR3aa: CASSSKGGDTQYF
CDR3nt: TGTGCCAGCAGCTCGAAGGGAGGAGATACGCAGTATTTT

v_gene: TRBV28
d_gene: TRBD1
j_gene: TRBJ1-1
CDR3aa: CASSFRTGGWTEAFF
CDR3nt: TGTGCCAGCAGTTTCAGGACAGGGGGCTGGACTGAAGCTTTCTTT

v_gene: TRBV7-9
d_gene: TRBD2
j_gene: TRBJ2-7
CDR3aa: CSSSPQLPGGQSRHEQYF
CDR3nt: TGTTCCAGCAGCCCCCAGCTTCCGGGAGGACAAAGTAGGCACGAGCAGTACTTC

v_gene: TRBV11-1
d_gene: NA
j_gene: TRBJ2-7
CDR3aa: CASSLHQNEQYF
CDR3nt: TGTGCCAGCAGCTTACATCAGAACGAGCAGTACTTC

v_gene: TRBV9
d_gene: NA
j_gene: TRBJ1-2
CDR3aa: CASSVFEDGYTF
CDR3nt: TGTGCCAGCAGCGTATTCGAGGATGGCTACACCTTC

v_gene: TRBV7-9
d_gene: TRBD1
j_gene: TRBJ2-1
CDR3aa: CASSPTGDPYNEQFF
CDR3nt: TGTGCCAGCAGCCCTACAGGGGATCCCTACAATGAGCAGTTCTTC

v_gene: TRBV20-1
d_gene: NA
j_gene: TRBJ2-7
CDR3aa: CAPGGEYEQYF
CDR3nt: TGCGCCCCGGGTGGAGAATACGAGCAGTACTTC

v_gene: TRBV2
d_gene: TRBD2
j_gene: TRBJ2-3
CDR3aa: CASSGAGEADTQYF
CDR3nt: TGTGCCAGCAGTGGAGCGGGGGAGGCAGATACGCAGTATTTT

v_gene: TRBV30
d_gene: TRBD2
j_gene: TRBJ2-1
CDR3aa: CAWSLHTTSGGAKVFF
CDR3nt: TGTGCCTGGAGTTTACACACTACTAGCGGGGGGGCCAAGGTGTTCTTC

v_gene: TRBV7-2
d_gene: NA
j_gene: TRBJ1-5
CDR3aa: CASSLGRVQAQHF
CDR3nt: TGTGCCAGCAGCTTAGGTCGGGTACAGGCCCAGCATTTT

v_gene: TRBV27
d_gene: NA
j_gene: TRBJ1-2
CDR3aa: CASSFNSNYGYTF
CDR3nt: TGTGCCAGCAGTTTTAACAGTAACTATGGCTACACCTTC

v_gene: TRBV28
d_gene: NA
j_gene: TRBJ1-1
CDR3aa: CASSLGGNMNTEAFF
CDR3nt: TGTGCCAGCAGTTTGGGGGGGAACATGAACACTGAAGCTTTCTTT

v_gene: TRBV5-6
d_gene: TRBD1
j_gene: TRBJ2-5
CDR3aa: CASSRTGLGRETQYF
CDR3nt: TGTGCCAGCAGCCGGACAGGGTTGGGTAGGGAGACCCAGTACTTC

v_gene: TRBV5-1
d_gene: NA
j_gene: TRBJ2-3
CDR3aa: CASSPAWGGTDTQYF
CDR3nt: TGCGCCAGCAGCCCCGCCTGGGGGGGCACAGATACGCAGTATTTT

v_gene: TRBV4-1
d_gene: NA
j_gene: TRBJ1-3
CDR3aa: CASSHPNPNTIYF
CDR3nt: TGCGCCAGCAGCCACCCTAACCCCAACACCATATATTTT

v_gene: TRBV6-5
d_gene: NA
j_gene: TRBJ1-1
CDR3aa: CASSYSTGNTEAFF
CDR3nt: TGTGCCAGCAGTTACTCGACAGGTAACACTGAAGCTTTCTTT

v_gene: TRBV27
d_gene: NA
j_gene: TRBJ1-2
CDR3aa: CASSLRRGYGYTF
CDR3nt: TGTGCCAGCAGCCTGAGGAGGGGCTATGGCTACACCTTC